This TCR beta chain appears in the sequencing data of a study of cytomegalovirus exposure and HLA in healthy donors. Donors sampled were nominally healthy, though unrecorded immune exposures were likely. The CDR3 extends over 16 amino acids. Germline-derived CDR1 and CDR2 are KGHSH and LQKENI. Trimming took off 3 bases at V and 1 base at J, with 13 bases between the two ends. The PCR contained 60 Vbeta and 13 Jbeta primers. The repertoire was sequenced with immunoSEQ multiplex PCR; TCRdb's copy has only in-frame clones and lacks some. The sample consists of 150,000 to 200,000 clones, roughly 73% of them appearing once.

Sequences were obtained from PBMCs. This clonotype originated in a female donor in good health and CMV-seronegative. This chain connects TRBV18 to TRBJ2-1, with a tentative D call TRBD2 (5 bases). Written as DNA, the CDR3 is TGTGCCAGCTCACCTCGGGCAGCGGCGTCCTACAATGAGCAGTTCTTC. Amino acids: CASSPRAAASYNEQFF.